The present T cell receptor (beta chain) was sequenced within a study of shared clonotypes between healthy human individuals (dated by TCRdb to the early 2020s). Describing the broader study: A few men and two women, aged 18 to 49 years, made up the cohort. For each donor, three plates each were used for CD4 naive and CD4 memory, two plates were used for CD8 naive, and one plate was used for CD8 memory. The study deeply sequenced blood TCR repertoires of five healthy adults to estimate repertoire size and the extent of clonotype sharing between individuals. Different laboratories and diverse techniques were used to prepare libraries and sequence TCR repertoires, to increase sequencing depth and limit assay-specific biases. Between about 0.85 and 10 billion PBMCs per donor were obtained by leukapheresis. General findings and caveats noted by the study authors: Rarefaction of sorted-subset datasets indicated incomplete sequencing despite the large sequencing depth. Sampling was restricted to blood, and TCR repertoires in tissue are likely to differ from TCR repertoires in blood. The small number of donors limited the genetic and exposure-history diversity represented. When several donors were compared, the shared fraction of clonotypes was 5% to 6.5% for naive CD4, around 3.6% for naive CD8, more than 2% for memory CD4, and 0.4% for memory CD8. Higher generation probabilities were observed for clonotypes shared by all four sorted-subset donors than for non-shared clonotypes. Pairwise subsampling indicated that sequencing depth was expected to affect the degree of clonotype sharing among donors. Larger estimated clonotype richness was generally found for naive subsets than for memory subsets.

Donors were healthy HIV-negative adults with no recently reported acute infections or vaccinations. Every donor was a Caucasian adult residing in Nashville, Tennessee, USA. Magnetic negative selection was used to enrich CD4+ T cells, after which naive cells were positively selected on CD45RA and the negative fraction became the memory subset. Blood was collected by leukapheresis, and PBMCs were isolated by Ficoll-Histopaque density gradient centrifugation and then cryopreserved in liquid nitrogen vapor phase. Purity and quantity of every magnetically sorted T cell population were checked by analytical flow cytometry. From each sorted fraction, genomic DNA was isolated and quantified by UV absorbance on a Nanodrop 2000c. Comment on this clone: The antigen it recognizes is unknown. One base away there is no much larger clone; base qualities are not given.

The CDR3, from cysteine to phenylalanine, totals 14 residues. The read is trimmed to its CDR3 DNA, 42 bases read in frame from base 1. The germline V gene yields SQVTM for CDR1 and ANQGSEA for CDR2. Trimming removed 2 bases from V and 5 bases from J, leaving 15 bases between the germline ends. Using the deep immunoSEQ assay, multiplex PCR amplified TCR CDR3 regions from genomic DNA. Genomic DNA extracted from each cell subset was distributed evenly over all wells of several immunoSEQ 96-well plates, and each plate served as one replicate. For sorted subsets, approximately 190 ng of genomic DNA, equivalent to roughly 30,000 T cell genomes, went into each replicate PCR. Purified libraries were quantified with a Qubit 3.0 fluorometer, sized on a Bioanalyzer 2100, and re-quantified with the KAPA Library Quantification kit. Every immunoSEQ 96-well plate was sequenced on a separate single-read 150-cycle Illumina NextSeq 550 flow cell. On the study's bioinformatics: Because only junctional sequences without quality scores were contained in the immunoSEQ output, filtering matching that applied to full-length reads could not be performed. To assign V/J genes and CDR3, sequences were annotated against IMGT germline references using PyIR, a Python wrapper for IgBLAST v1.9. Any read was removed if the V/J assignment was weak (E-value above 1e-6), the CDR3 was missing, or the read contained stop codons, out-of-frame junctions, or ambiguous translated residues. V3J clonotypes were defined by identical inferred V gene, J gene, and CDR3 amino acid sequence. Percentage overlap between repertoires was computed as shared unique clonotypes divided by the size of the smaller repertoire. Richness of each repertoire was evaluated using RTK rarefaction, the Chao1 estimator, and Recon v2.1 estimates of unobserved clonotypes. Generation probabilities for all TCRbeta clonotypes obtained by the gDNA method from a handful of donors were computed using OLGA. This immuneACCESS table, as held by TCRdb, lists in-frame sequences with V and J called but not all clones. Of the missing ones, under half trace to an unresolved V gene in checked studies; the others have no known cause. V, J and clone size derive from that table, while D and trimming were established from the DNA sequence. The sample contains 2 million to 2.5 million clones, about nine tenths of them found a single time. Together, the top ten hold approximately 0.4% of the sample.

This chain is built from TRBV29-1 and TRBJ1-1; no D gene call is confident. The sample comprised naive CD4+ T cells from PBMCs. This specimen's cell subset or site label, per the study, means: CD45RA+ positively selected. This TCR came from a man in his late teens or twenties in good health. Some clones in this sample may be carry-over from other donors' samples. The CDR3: CSVENLGRFTEAFF. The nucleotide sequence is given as TGCAGCGTTGAAAACCTAGGGAGGTTTACTGAAGCTTTCTTT. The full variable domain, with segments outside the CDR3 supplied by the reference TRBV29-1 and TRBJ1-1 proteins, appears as SAVISQKPSRDICQRGTSLTIQCQVDSQVTMMFWYRQQPGQSLTLIATANQGSEATYESGFVIDKFPISRPNLTFSTLTVSNMSPEDSSIYLCSVENLGRFTEAFFGQGTRLTVV.